This entry lists 3 T cell receptor beta chains sequenced from one sample in a study of T cells in Graves' hyperthyroidism and ophthalmopathy. TCR beta CDR3 region amplification was performed from RNA transcripts. With the HTBI primer set, the TCR CDR3 went through a first round of RT-PCR. Each CDR3 protein gets one entry after TCRdb re-called the multiplex PCR reads with MiXCR. The sample contains hundreds of thousands of distinct CDR3 sequences, roughly 14% of which appear only once. Specimen: blood. The receptors were gathered from a man aged 18 to 29 with Graves' ophthalmopathy.

In its sample, this clonotype was seen a few times. V usage is TRBV20-1 and J usage is TRBJ2-1; 9 bases are a match to TRBD2. Germline CDR1 reads DFQATT; CDR2 reads SNEGSKA (reference sequence). The CDR3 loop spans 16 amino acids. V was clipped by 2 bases and J by 0 bases; unmatched bases: 5. The CDR3 DNA reads as TGCAGTGCTAGAAAAACTAGCGGGCTCTCCTACAATGAGCAGTTCTTC. Amino acids: CSARKTSGLSYNEQFF.

This clonotype has just a few counts. In DNA form, the CDR3 reads TGTGCCAGCAGTTTGTACAGGGATCGCCGGGAATTAATCACAGGATCCTACGAGCAGTACTTC. It is translated as CASSLYRDRRELITGSYEQYF. The chain couples TRBV27 to TRBJ2-7; a possible D gene is TRBD1 (6 bases). This CDR3 is 21 amino acids long. Germline loops: CDR1 MNHEY, CDR2 SMNVEV (reference sequence). Trimming removed 3 bases from V and 1 base from J, with 31 bases in between.

This clonotype has just a few counts. This rearrangement joins TRBV19 to TRBJ2-1; D unresolved. V lost 0 bases and J 3 bases, leaving 0 bases between the germline ends. Germline V gives CDR1 LNHDA, CDR2 SQIVND (reference sequence). CDR3 length: 12 residues. The CDR3 sequence is CASSIDYNEQFF. In DNA form, the CDR3 reads TGTGCCAGTAGTATAGACTACAATGAGCAGTTCTTC.